These 21 T cell receptor beta chains share one sample of origin, sequenced in a study of Graves' ophthalmopathy and Graves' hyperthyroidism. TCR beta CDR3 regions were amplified from RNA transcripts. The workflow started with a first-round RT-PCR run with HTBI primers and then moved on to a second-round multiplex PCR. Each CDR3 protein gets one entry after TCRdb re-called the multiplex PCR reads with MiXCR. The sample lists 740,000 or so distinct CDR3 sequences, approximately 40% occurring once. Material for sequencing was peripheral blood. All receptors come from an adult man with Graves' ophthalmopathy.

Concerning this clonotype: Being one base from a much bigger clone, this may be a read error. The chain is built from TRBV10-3 and TRBJ1-5, with 10 bases matching TRBD1. This CDR3 is built from 14 residues. Per germline, CDR1 ENHRY and CDR2 SYGVKD. V shed 6 bases, J shed 5 bases, and the junction held 4 bases outside the gene matches. CDR3 bases: TGTGCCATCAGCTACGGGACAGGGGATCAGCCCCAGCATTTT. This sequence encodes CAISYGTGDQPQHF.

The rearrangement uses TRBV29-1 and TRBJ1-1, with D hard to call. Germline V gene sequence: CDR1 SQVTM, CDR2 ANQGSEA. Trimming left V 4 bases short and J 1 base short, with 10 bases between. The CDR3 totals 13 residues. The CDR3 sequence is CSVVRQANTEAFF. CDR3 bases: TGCAGCGTTGTGCGGCAGGCGAACACTGAAGCTTTCTTT.

J is TRBJ2-5 and V is TRBV7-9; D possibly corresponds to TRBD2 (5 bases). Germline CDR1 SEHNR, CDR2 FQNEAQ (reference sequence). The length of the CDR3 is 15 residues. The V gene lost 2 bases and the J gene lost 5 bases, with 15 bases spanning the gap. CDR3 loop: CASSLIAGDRETQYF. CDR3 bases: TGTGCCAGCAGCTTAATAGCCGGGGATCGGGAGACCCAGTACTTC. Full variable domain (missing parts from reference TRBV7-9 and TRBJ2-5): DTGVSQNPRHKITKRGQNVTFRCDPISEHNRLYWYRQTLGQGPEFLTYFQNEAQLEKSRLLSDRFSAERPKGSFSTLEIQRTEQGDSAMYLCASSLIAGDRETQYFGPGTRLLVL.

This chain connects TRBV20-1 to TRBJ2-7; perhaps TRBD1 as D (5 bases). In germline, CDR1 is DFQATT, CDR2 SNEGSKA (reference sequence). CDR3 length equals 14 residues. V was shortened by 1 base and J by 3 bases, with 13 bases between the two germline ends. The CDR3 coding sequence is TGCAGTGCTAGAGGGGCAGGGAATGTCTACGAGCAGTACTTC. Translating it yields CSARGAGNVYEQYF.

About this clonotype itself: The conserved phenylalanine or tryptophan is not found at the CDR3 terminus, so this likely reflects a read error. This chain links TRBV12-3 or TRBV12-4 with TRBJ2-5, with 8 nucleotides matching TRBD2. V dropped 7 bases and J dropped 2; count of bases not matched to a gene: 3. The length of the CDR3 is 13 residues. In DNA form, the CDR3 reads TGTGCCAGCAAACTAGCGGCACAAGAGACCCAGTACGTC. This sequence encodes CASKLAAQETQYV.

This clonotype appeared many times. This CDR3 reads CASSTSYNSPLHF. CDR3 bases: TGTGCCAGCAGCACCTCCTATAATTCACCCCTCCACTTT. The V and J genes are TRBV7-2 and TRBJ1-6; D not resolved. V lost 5 bases to trimming and J lost 0 bases, with 2 bases between them. CDR3 length equals 13 residues. The V gene's germline CDR1 is SGHTA and CDR2 FQGNSA.

This chain uses TRBV10-3 with TRBJ2-5; TRBD1 agrees at 8 bases. The CDR3 covers 11 residues. J was trimmed by 10 bases and V by 4 bases; bases with no gene match: 2. Germline values: CDR1 ENHRY, CDR2 SYGVKD. The CDR3 DNA is TGTGCCATCAGTGTACAGGGGGACCAGTACTTC. It specifies CAISVQGDQYF.

A few counts support this clonotype. The chain carries TRBV7-7 and TRBJ2-3; possibly TRBD2 for D (5 bases). V gave up 2 bases and J gave up 7 bases, with 10 bases separating them. This CDR3 is built from 13 residues. Per germline, CDR1 SSHAT and CDR2 FNYEAQ (reference sequence). CDR3 coding DNA: TGTGCCAGCAGCTTATCCCGGGAAAATACGCAGTATTTT. The encoded protein is CASSLSRENTQYF. Supplemented by reference TRBV7-7 and TRBJ2-3, the full variable domain reads GAGVSQSPRYKVTKRGQDVTLRCDPISSHATLYWYQQALGQGPEFLTYFNYEAQPDKSGLPSDRFSAERPEGSISTLTIQRTEQRDSAMYRCASSLSRENTQYFGPGTRLTVL.

This clonotype was detected only once. A much larger clonotype is one base distant, so this may be a read error. The genes are TRBV2 and TRBJ1-2; D perhaps matches TRBD1 (5 bases). CDR3 length: 13 residues. With 5 bases removed from V and 8 bases from J, the gap between germline ends came to 15 bases. CDR1 SNHLY and CDR2 FYNNEI come from the germline V gene. The CDR3 bases are TGTGCCAGCAGTCGAAGGCAGGGCAAGGGCTACACCTTC. This encodes CASSRRQGKGYTF.

The chain carries TRBV19 and TRBJ1-2; 7 bases are shared with TRBD1. This CDR3 contains 15 residues. Germline CDR1 is LNHDA and CDR2 is SQIVND (reference sequence). The V segment lost 1 base and the J segment 4 bases; nucleotides outside the gene matches: 6. The CDR3 sequence: CASSIGDRSTYGYTF. The DNA of the CDR3 is TGTGCCAGTAGTATAGGGGACAGATCGACCTATGGCTACACCTTC.

This clonotype was picked up a small number of times. The chain joins TRBV7-2 to TRBJ2-7, with TRBD1 identical over 8 bases. The trim removed 3 bases at V and 3 bases at J, leaving 7 bases unmatched. The CDR3 spans 15 residues. Per the germline V gene, CDR1 is SGHTA and CDR2 is FQGNSA. The CDR3 loop reads CASSFSSTGGYEQYF. CDR3 coding DNA: TGTGCCAGCAGCTTTTCTTCAACAGGGGGCTACGAGCAGTACTTC.

The V gene is TRBV24-1, the J gene TRBJ1-1; D perhaps matches TRBD1 (6 bases). V was trimmed by 2 bases and J by 3 bases, leaving 12 bases between them. This CDR3 is 15 amino acids long. Germline lookup yields CDR1 KGHDR and CDR2 SFDVKD. The DNA of the CDR3 is TGTGCCACCAGTGATTCGGACGGGGGCGACACTGAAGCTTTCTTT. Translating it yields CATSDSDGGDTEAFF.

J is TRBJ1-5 and V is TRBV12-3 or TRBV12-4, with 9 bases fitting TRBD1. After removal of 5 bases from V and 3 bases from J, the junction contained 5 bases not matched to a gene. The length of the CDR3 is 15 residues. The CDR3 nucleotides are TGTGCCAGCAGTCGGGGACAGGGACTCAATCAGCCCCAGCATTTT. Translated, it gives CASSRGQGLNQPQHF.

This sequence joins TRBV2 and TRBJ1-5, with 7 bases that match TRBD1. Germline CDR1 and CDR2: SNHLY and FYNNEI. This CDR3 spans 14 amino acids. Trimming cost V 2 bases and J 6 bases; bases outside gene matches: 4. DNA for the CDR3: TGTGCCAGCAGTGAAACAGGGGTTTTTCAGCCCCAGCATTTT. It is translated as CASSETGVFQPQHF.

The rearrangement links TRBV7-9 to TRBJ2-7, with D unresolved. The J call may be mistaken, given a closer DNA end match to TRBJ2-1. Looked up from germline, CDR1 is SEHNR and CDR2 is FQNEAQ (reference sequence). The length of the CDR3 is 13 residues. The CDR3 coding sequence is TGTGCCAGCAGTTTTAGGCAGACCTACGAGCAGTTCTTC. It translates to CASSFRQTYEQFF.

V usage is TRBV2 and J usage is TRBJ2-2; TRBD2 matches at 11 bases. The V gene end was trimmed by 4 bases and the J gene end by 6 bases; junction bases not matched to a gene: 7. This CDR3 spans 16 amino acids. CDR1 is SNHLY, CDR2 FYNNEI, per germline. The CDR3 protein is CASSGGLAVFAGELFF. CDR3 DNA: TGTGCCAGCAGTGGGGGACTAGCGGTGTTTGCCGGGGAGCTGTTTTTT.

This clonotype was detected a few times. V is TRBV25-1 and J is TRBJ2-6; 8 bases fit TRBD2. The CDR3 has 15 amino acids. V was clipped by 8 bases and J by 4 bases; unmatched bases: 7. Germline V gives CDR1 MGHDK, CDR2 SYGVNS. CDR3 sequence reads: CASYGGAPGANVLTF. In DNA form, the CDR3 reads TGTGCCAGCTACGGGGGGGCGCCCGGGGCCAACGTCCTGACTTTC.

This clonotype has a count of ten or more. The rearrangement links TRBV10-3 to TRBJ2-5; no reliable D call. CDR1 is ENHRY, CDR2 SYGVKD, per germline. The CDR3 loop spans 10 amino acids. V lost 10 bases and J 3 bases, leaving 6 bases between the germline ends. CDR3 region: CASGEETQYF. The CDR3 DNA reads TGTGCCAGCGGCGAAGAGACCCAGTACTTC.

This clonotype was recorded a few times. This chain joins TRBV20-1 and TRBJ2-5; D may correspond to TRBD1 or TRBD2 (5 bases each). The V end lost 5 bases, the J end lost 1 base, and 14 bases lay between the germline ends. The CDR3 has 14 amino acids. Germline-derived CDR1 and CDR2 are DFQATT and SNEGSKA (reference sequence). CDR3 DNA sequence: TGCAGTGCTCACCCGGGGCGGCTCCAAGAGACCCAGTACTTC. Its protein product is CSAHPGRLQETQYF.

The gene calls are TRBV29-1 and TRBJ1-4, with a possible D match to TRBD1 (5 bases). The V end was cut by 4 bases, the J end by 2 bases, with 11 bases between. This CDR3 has 14 residues. Germline-derived CDR1 and CDR2 are SQVTM and ANQGSEA. The DNA of the CDR3 is TGCAGCGTTGGAGCGGGACGGACTAATGAAAAACTGTTTTTT. As protein: CSVGAGRTNEKLFF. The whole variable domain, filled in from reference TRBV29-1 and TRBJ1-4, reads SAVISQKPSRDICQRGTSLTIQCQVDSQVTMMFWYRQQPGQSLTLIATANQGSEATYESGFVIDKFPISRPNLTFSTLTVSNMSPEDSSIYLCSVGAGRTNEKLFFGSGTQLSVL.

The chain employs TRBV29-1 and TRBJ2-5, with no clear D. Germline CDR1 SQVTM, CDR2 ANQGSEA. V was trimmed by 2 bases and J by 5 bases, leaving 18 bases between them. The CDR3 covers 15 residues. Here the CDR3 DNA reads TGCAGCGTTGAAATCGGTGGGGAAAGCCGGGAGACCCAGTACTTC. Protein sequence: CSVEIGGESRETQYF.